This T cell receptor beta chain was recovered during a study of cytomegalovirus exposure and HLA in healthy donors. Clones were read by immunoSEQ multiplex PCR, and TCRdb kept only the in-frame ones, dropping some. Of 250,000 to 300,000 clones listed, nearly 90% are singletons. The study's findings and limits: There were over 150 TCR beta chains listed as cytomegalovirus-associated.

Trimming took 3 bases from V and 4 from J, leaving 16 bases between them. This CDR3 contains 16 residues. Per germline, CDR1 LGHNA and CDR2 YSLEER. For this clone: The antigen remains unidentified.

This TCR derives from a woman aged 18-35 years in good health and CMV-seronegative. This sequence joins TRBV4-3 and TRBJ2-1; TRBD2 might be the D (7 bases). Sequenced material: PBMCs. CDR3 DNA sequence: TGCGCCAGCAGCCAGGGAGGGGGACAAGGATACAATGAGCAGTTCTTC. Its protein is CASSQGGGQGYNEQFF.